This T cell receptor (beta chain) is drawn from a study of blood T cell repertoires in COVID-19. For the study at large: Italy, Spain and the United States were the sources of the convalescent and acute COVID-19 samples. PBMCs, B-cell-depleted T cells, or T cells provided the cDNA or gDNA that made up the material.

Unmatched junction bases numbered 3, after V lost 1 base and J lost 3 bases. The germline gives CDR1 SGHNT, CDR2 YYREEE (reference sequence). The CDR3 is made up of 15 amino acids. How the authors handled the data: By means of reference gene primer amplification, nucleated cell counts were estimated. Clones were read by immunoSEQ multiplex PCR, and TCRdb kept only the in-frame ones, dropping some. The V and J calls and the clone size are those of that table, but D and trimming were determined from the DNA. This sample yields around 190,000 clones, of which roughly nine tenths are seen a single time; about 1.1% belongs to the top ten.

Sequencing was carried out using peripheral blood. This receptor was taken from a man younger than 40 with acute or convalescent COVID-19. This chain joins TRBV5-4 and TRBJ1-1; 10 positions agree with TRBD1. CDR3 amino acids: CASSLTGQGDTEAFF. CDR3 sequence (DNA): TGTGCCAGCAGCTTGACAGGACAGGGGGACACTGAAGCTTTCTTT.